These T cell receptor beta chains were read from a single sample in a study of spatial heterogeneity in lung cancer. TCRdb used MiXCR to reprocess the 5' RACE reads, holding one entry per CDR3 protein. The table has about 50,000 distinct CDR3 sequences, less than 9% seen once. Specimen: PBMCs, collected at surgery. The source of these receptors is a female donor with early-stage non-small cell lung cancer. Both conserved end residues are part of each CDR3. The order of the fields is CDR3 length, J gene, clone size, V gene, D gene, CDR3 DNA, CDR3 protein. D genes are given only for firm matches. The size of a clone is reported for some rows only, either as once, few or many, or as a class for expanded clones.

len: 16; j_gene: TRBJ2-5; abundance: NA; v_gene: TRBV29-1; d_gene: TRBD2; CDR3nt: TGCAGCGTTGAACTAGCGGGGGGGCCAATGGGAGAGACCCAGTACTTC; CDR3aa: CSVELAGGPMGETQYF
len: 14; j_gene: TRBJ1-1; abundance: many; v_gene: TRBV7-2; d_gene: NA; CDR3nt: TGTGCCAGCAGCTTAGGTGCAGGGAACACTGAAGCTTTCTTT; CDR3aa: CASSLGAGNTEAFF
len: 18; j_gene: TRBJ2-2; abundance: NA; v_gene: TRBV11-2; d_gene: TRBD2; CDR3nt: TGTGCCAGCAGCTATGAAATACGACTAGCGGGGGTTTTCGGGGAGCTGTTTTTT; CDR3aa: CASSYEIRLAGVFGELFF
len: 14; j_gene: TRBJ2-6; abundance: many; v_gene: TRBV6-5; d_gene: TRBD1; CDR3nt: TGTGCCAGCGGTACAGGGGCTGGGGCCAACGTCCTGACTTTC; CDR3aa: CASGTGAGANVLTF
len: 12; j_gene: TRBJ2-5; abundance: many; v_gene: TRBV20-1; d_gene: NA; CDR3nt: TGCAGTGCTACAGACAGCCAAGAGACCCAGTACTTC; CDR3aa: CSATDSQETQYF
len: 18; j_gene: TRBJ2-3; abundance: NA; v_gene: TRBV2; d_gene: TRBD2; CDR3nt: TGTGCCAGCAGTCCGATCCTGACTAGGGCGGGGGGCACAGATACGCAGTATTTT; CDR3aa: CASSPILTRAGGTDTQYF
len: 15; j_gene: TRBJ2-3; abundance: many; v_gene: TRBV4-3; d_gene: TRBD2; CDR3nt: TGCGCCAGCAGCTGGGGACTAGCGACGACAGATACGCAGTATTTT; CDR3aa: CASSWGLATTDTQYF
len: 15; j_gene: TRBJ1-6; abundance: few; v_gene: TRBV4-3; d_gene: TRBD1; CDR3nt: TGCGCCAGCAGCCAGCTGGGACAGGGGGCTTCACCCCTCCACTTT; CDR3aa: CASSQLGQGASPLHF
len: 14; j_gene: TRBJ2-3; abundance: NA; v_gene: TRBV15; d_gene: NA; CDR3nt: TGTGCCACCAGCAGAGGGGGGGAAGCAGATACGCAGTATTTT; CDR3aa: CATSRGGEADTQYF
len: 15; j_gene: TRBJ2-3; abundance: NA; v_gene: TRBV7-2; d_gene: TRBD2; CDR3nt: TGTGCCAGCAGCTTAAATAGCGGGGGGACAGATACGCAGTATTTT; CDR3aa: CASSLNSGGTDTQYF
len: 14; j_gene: TRBJ2-2; abundance: few; v_gene: TRBV12-3/TRBV12-4; d_gene: TRBD1; CDR3nt: TGTGCCAGCGCCGGACAGGTGAACACCGGGGAGCTGTTTTTT; CDR3aa: CASAGQVNTGELFF
len: 15; j_gene: TRBJ2-7; abundance: many; v_gene: TRBV7-2; d_gene: TRBD1; CDR3nt: TGTGCCAGCAGCTTAGCGGGGACAGTTTCCTACGAGCAGTACTTC; CDR3aa: CASSLAGTVSYEQYF
len: 12; j_gene: TRBJ2-7; abundance: few; v_gene: TRBV5-4; d_gene: NA; CDR3nt: TGTGCCACCAGAGCCGACAGCTACGAGCAGTACTTC; CDR3aa: CATRADSYEQYF
len: 15; j_gene: TRBJ1-4; abundance: few; v_gene: TRBV7-8; d_gene: TRBD1; CDR3nt: TGTGCCAGCAGAGTCGGGACAGGGGATAATGAAAAACTGTTTTTT; CDR3aa: CASRVGTGDNEKLFF
len: 16; j_gene: TRBJ1-5; abundance: many; v_gene: TRBV19; d_gene: TRBD1; CDR3nt: TGTGCCAGTCTCAAGGCAGGGGGAGGCGACAATCAGCCCCAGCATTTT; CDR3aa: CASLKAGGGDNQPQHF
len: 16; j_gene: TRBJ1-6; abundance: few; v_gene: TRBV7-2; d_gene: TRBD1; CDR3nt: TGTGCCAGCAGCTTAGTGGCAGGGGGGGATAATTCACCCCTCCACTTT; CDR3aa: CASSLVAGGDNSPLHF
len: 16; j_gene: TRBJ2-7; abundance: few; v_gene: TRBV4-3; d_gene: NA; CDR3nt: TGCGCCAGCAGCCAAGATGGAGGGACGCTACCCTACGAGCAGTACTTC; CDR3aa: CASSQDGGTLPYEQYF
len: 15; j_gene: TRBJ2-3; abundance: NA; v_gene: TRBV7-8; d_gene: NA; CDR3nt: TGTGCCAGCAGCCGCTCCATCCAGGAGACAGATACGCAGTATTTT; CDR3aa: CASSRSIQETDTQYF
len: 12; j_gene: TRBJ1-3; abundance: many; v_gene: TRBV4-3; d_gene: NA; CDR3nt: TGCGCCAGCTCCGGGAGGGGGAACACCATATATTTT; CDR3aa: CASSGRGNTIYF
len: 13; j_gene: TRBJ2-7; abundance: many; v_gene: TRBV20-1; d_gene: TRBD2; CDR3nt: TGCAGTGCTAGAAGGACTAGCGGCTACGAGCAGTACTTC; CDR3aa: CSARRTSGYEQYF
len: 16; j_gene: TRBJ2-3; abundance: many; v_gene: TRBV9; d_gene: NA; CDR3nt: TGTGCCAGCAGCGTAGGGGGGACCCGGAGCACAGATACGCAGTATTTT; CDR3aa: CASSVGGTRSTDTQYF
len: 13; j_gene: TRBJ2-3; abundance: many; v_gene: TRBV10-3; d_gene: TRBD1; CDR3nt: TGTGCCATCAGTGCCGACAGGGCTGGTACGCAGTATTTT; CDR3aa: CAISADRAGTQYF
len: 15; j_gene: TRBJ2-3; abundance: many; v_gene: TRBV6-5; d_gene: NA; CDR3nt: TGTGCCAGCAGTTACTCCGAAGAGACCCGGGATACGCAGTATTTT; CDR3aa: CASSYSEETRDTQYF
len: 13; j_gene: TRBJ2-7; abundance: many; v_gene: TRBV6-1; d_gene: NA; CDR3nt: TGTGCCAGCAGAGATTCGGGGTTGTACGAGCAGTACTTC; CDR3aa: CASRDSGLYEQYF
len: 14; j_gene: TRBJ2-2; abundance: NA; v_gene: TRBV5-6; d_gene: TRBD1; CDR3nt: TGTGCCAGCAGCAGGGACAGTCTATACGGGGAGCTGTTTTTT; CDR3aa: CASSRDSLYGELFF
len: 13; j_gene: TRBJ2-7; abundance: few; v_gene: TRBV23-1; d_gene: NA; CDR3nt: TGCGCCAGCTGGAACAGGGGAGGATACGAGCAGTACTTC; CDR3aa: CASWNRGGYEQYF
len: 12; j_gene: TRBJ1-1; abundance: many; v_gene: TRBV7-9; d_gene: NA; CDR3nt: TGTGCCAGCAGCTTTGGGGTGCCGGGAGCTTTCTTT; CDR3aa: CASSFGVPGAFF
len: 17; j_gene: TRBJ2-5; abundance: few; v_gene: TRBV29-1; d_gene: TRBD1; CDR3nt: TGCAGCGTTGCCCCCCTCCGTGCAGGGGGTGACCAAGAGACCCAGTACTTC; CDR3aa: CSVAPLRAGGDQETQYF
len: 12; j_gene: TRBJ1-3; abundance: NA; v_gene: TRBV29-1; d_gene: NA; CDR3nt: TGCAGCGCGGTGAGCTCTGGAAACACCATATATTTT; CDR3aa: CSAVSSGNTIYF
len: 15; j_gene: TRBJ2-1; abundance: NA; v_gene: TRBV7-3; d_gene: TRBD2; CDR3nt: TGTGCCAGCAGCACGGGACTAGCGGGGTTAGGTGAGCAGTTCTTC; CDR3aa: CASSTGLAGLGEQFF
len: 11; j_gene: TRBJ2-5; abundance: many; v_gene: TRBV20-1; d_gene: NA; CDR3nt: TGCAGTGCTAGACAGCAAGAGACCCAGTACTTC; CDR3aa: CSARQQETQYF
len: 14; j_gene: TRBJ1-1; abundance: many; v_gene: TRBV20-1; d_gene: NA; CDR3nt: TGCAGTGCTAGTAGGGGAAACATGAACACTGAAGCTTTCTTT; CDR3aa: CSASRGNMNTEAFF
len: 14; j_gene: TRBJ1-2; abundance: NA; v_gene: TRBV24-1; d_gene: NA; CDR3nt: TGTGCCACCGAGGGGACACCTCCCTTTGATGGCTACACCTTC; CDR3aa: CATEGTPPFDGYTF
len: 13; j_gene: TRBJ2-7; abundance: NA; v_gene: TRBV5-1; d_gene: NA; CDR3nt: TGCGCCAGCAGCTTGGGCAGTCCCTACGAGCAGTACTTC; CDR3aa: CASSLGSPYEQYF
len: 14; j_gene: TRBJ2-3; abundance: many; v_gene: TRBV7-2; d_gene: TRBD2; CDR3nt: TGTGCCAGCAGGACTAGCGGCGCCTCCGATACGCAGTATTTT; CDR3aa: CASRTSGASDTQYF
len: 12; j_gene: TRBJ2-3; abundance: once; v_gene: TRBV5-8; d_gene: NA; CDR3nt: TGTGCCAGCAGCTTGTGGGCAGATACGCAGTATTTT; CDR3aa: CASSLWADTQYF
len: 15; j_gene: TRBJ1-2; abundance: NA; v_gene: TRBV7-6; d_gene: TRBD1; CDR3nt: TGTGCCAGCAGCCCGGGGACAGGGGCTGGGTATGGCTACACCTTC; CDR3aa: CASSPGTGAGYGYTF
len: 14; j_gene: TRBJ1-5; abundance: few; v_gene: TRBV13; d_gene: NA; CDR3nt: TGTGCCAGCAGCTTTCGGGGAAGCAATCAGCCCCAGCATTTT; CDR3aa: CASSFRGSNQPQHF
len: 15; j_gene: TRBJ2-7; abundance: NA; v_gene: TRBV19; d_gene: NA; CDR3nt: TGTGCCAGTAGCCCAATTGAAGGGGTGGCCTACGAGCAGTACTTC; CDR3aa: CASSPIEGVAYEQYF
len: 12; j_gene: TRBJ2-7; abundance: NA; v_gene: TRBV5-1; d_gene: NA; CDR3nt: TGCGCCAGGGCACCTAGGGACTACGAGCAGTACTTC; CDR3aa: CARAPRDYEQYF
len: 13; j_gene: TRBJ2-7; abundance: many; v_gene: TRBV27; d_gene: NA; CDR3nt: TGTGCCAGCAGTTTAAGTGGGGTCTCCGAGCAGTACTTC; CDR3aa: CASSLSGVSEQYF
len: 14; j_gene: TRBJ2-5; abundance: few; v_gene: TRBV11-2; d_gene: NA; CDR3nt: TGTGCCAGCAGCCCACAGGGGGGGAGGGAGACCCAGTACTTC; CDR3aa: CASSPQGGRETQYF
len: 15; j_gene: TRBJ2-1; abundance: medium-sized; v_gene: TRBV2; d_gene: NA; CDR3nt: TGTGCCAGCAGGGTTGGGGCCCGTGCGGACAATGAGCAGTTCTTC; CDR3aa: CASRVGARADNEQFF
len: 16; j_gene: TRBJ2-2; abundance: few; v_gene: TRBV7-2; d_gene: NA; CDR3nt: TGTGCCAGCAGCTTAGCGCAGGGGATGAACACCGGGGAGCTGTTTTTT; CDR3aa: CASSLAQGMNTGELFF
len: 14; j_gene: TRBJ2-5; abundance: many; v_gene: TRBV5-4; d_gene: TRBD1; CDR3nt: TGTGCCAGCAGCGGGCCGGGACAGCAAGAGACCCAGTACTTC; CDR3aa: CASSGPGQQETQYF
len: 14; j_gene: TRBJ2-3; abundance: few; v_gene: TRBV14; d_gene: TRBD2; CDR3nt: TGTGCCAGCAGCCGGCTAGCGGGGGGAGATACGCAGTATTTT; CDR3aa: CASSRLAGGDTQYF
len: 16; j_gene: TRBJ2-1; abundance: many; v_gene: TRBV5-1; d_gene: NA; CDR3nt: TGCGCCAGCAGCTTGGGTTACGGGGCTACCTACAATGAGCAGTTCTTC; CDR3aa: CASSLGYGATYNEQFF
len: 17; j_gene: TRBJ1-3; abundance: NA; v_gene: TRBV7-9; d_gene: NA; CDR3nt: TGTGCCAGCAGCTCGGGGGGCATTCCGCGCTCTGGAAACACCATATATTTT; CDR3aa: CASSSGGIPRSGNTIYF
len: 17; j_gene: TRBJ2-4; abundance: few; v_gene: TRBV4-2; d_gene: TRBD1; CDR3nt: TGTGCCAGCAGCCAAGTGGACAGGGGGGTAGCCAAAAACATTCAGTACTTC; CDR3aa: CASSQVDRGVAKNIQYF
len: 14; j_gene: TRBJ1-2; abundance: few; v_gene: TRBV19; d_gene: NA; CDR3nt: TGTGCCAGTAGCCGAGCTCGGGGGATGGATGGCTACACCTTC; CDR3aa: CASSRARGMDGYTF
len: 15; j_gene: TRBJ2-3; abundance: few; v_gene: TRBV6-5; d_gene: TRBD2; CDR3nt: TGTGCCAGCAGTCTACTAGCGGGGAGGACAGATACGCAGTATTTT; CDR3aa: CASSLLAGRTDTQYF
len: 14; j_gene: TRBJ1-4; abundance: NA; v_gene: TRBV7-9; d_gene: TRBD1; CDR3nt: TGTGCCAGCAGATCCGGGACAGGGAATGAAAAACTGTTTTTT; CDR3aa: CASRSGTGNEKLFF
len: 15; j_gene: TRBJ2-7; abundance: few; v_gene: TRBV3-1; d_gene: TRBD1; CDR3nt: TGTGCCAGCAGCCAAGGGCCGGGACAGACCTACGAGCAGTACTTC; CDR3aa: CASSQGPGQTYEQYF
len: 17; j_gene: TRBJ2-1; abundance: NA; v_gene: TRBV28; d_gene: NA; CDR3nt: TGTGCCAGCAGTTTAGGGGGGGGGGGCATCTCCTACAATGAGCAGTTCTTC; CDR3aa: CASSLGGGGISYNEQFF